The entry that follows covers one T cell receptor (beta chain) sequence. Its antigen is as yet unknown. V gave up 1 base and J gave up 0 bases, with 7 bases separating them. CDR1 and CDR2 (germline): MGHRA, YSYEKL. The CDR3 has 14 residues. PCR involved 60 Vbeta and 13 Jbeta primers. Libraries were prepared by immunoSEQ multiplex PCR; TCRdb keeps only in-frame clonotypes and omits some of them. The data contain around 100,000 clones, about 70% of them singletons. These data belong to a study of cytomegalovirus exposure and HLA in healthy donors. Study-wide results and caveats: Researchers reported from a later analysis that most CMV-associated TCR beta chains appeared HLA-restricted. One variant, a missense change in DCLRE1C, was linked in a later analysis to TCR beta V- and J-gene trimming. Per published accounts, TCR beta sequences correctly predicted the HLA-A and HLA-B alleles of most subjects. Owing to their indistinguishability, certain V segments, notably TRBV6-2 and TRBV6-3, were excluded.

Sequencing used PBMCs. The chain is built from TRBV4-1 and TRBJ2-7; D might be TRBD1 (6 bases). The receptor was derived from a man aged 45-65 years in good health and CMV-seropositive. The CDR3 sequence is CASSQVGGSYEQYF. The DNA of the CDR3 is TGCGCCAGCAGCCAAGTAGGGGGCTCCTACGAGCAGTACTTC.